The 18 T cell receptor beta chains reported below all come from one sample, sequenced in a study of shared clonotypes between healthy human individuals. TCRdb's table, derived via immunoSEQ multiplex PCR, lists solely in-frame clones and lacks some. This repertoire shows about 700,000 clones, approximately 74% found once; its top ten account for 1.5% to 2%. Source material: memory CD4+ T cells sorted from blood. The sample's subset: CD45RA-negative fraction. The receptors come from a woman in her twenties or thirties in good health.

This rearrangement joins TRBV18 to TRBJ2-7, with 10 nucleotides matching TRBD2. CDR1 is KGHSH, CDR2 LQKENI, per germline. CDR3 size: 15 residues. Trimming cost V 3 bases and J 0 bases; bases outside gene matches: 2. This CDR3 is CASSPASGSSYEQYF. The CDR3 DNA reads as TGTGCCAGCTCACCGGCTAGCGGGAGCTCCTACGAGCAGTACTTC.

The chain combines TRBV30 with TRBJ2-7, with 13 bases aligning to TRBD2. The CDR3 length is 16 residues. CDR1 GTSNPN and CDR2 SVGIG come from the germline V gene (reference sequence). V gave up 3 bases and J gave up 2 bases; unmatched junction bases: 7. Here the CDR3 DNA reads TGTGCCTGGAGCAGCACTAGCGGGAGGGGGACCTACGAGCAGTACTTC. Protein: CAWSSTSGRGTYEQYF. Variable domain in full (rest from reference TRBV30 and TRBJ2-7): SQTIHQWPATLVQPVGSPLSLECTVEGTSNPNLYWYRQAAGRGLQLLFYSVGIGQISSEVPQNLSASRPQDRQFILSSKKLLLSDSGFYLCAWSSTSGRGTYEQYFGPGTRLTVT.

The chain employs TRBV28 and TRBJ2-3; D is uncertain. V shed 7 bases and J shed 0 bases, with 11 bases lying between them. The CDR3 runs 14 residues. Looked up from germline, CDR1 is MDHEN and CDR2 is SYDVKM. The CDR3 spells CASTRPSSTDTQYF. The CDR3 DNA reads TGTGCCAGCACTCGACCGTCGAGCACAGATACGCAGTATTTT.

As for this clone: This could be a read error, since a much larger clone is one nucleotide away. The sample has other DNA sequences that encode this CDR3 too. This chain uses TRBV2 with TRBJ2-7; D ambiguous. Trimming removed 4 bases at V and 2 bases at J, with 6 bases between. This CDR3 comprises 12 residues. The germline V gene has CDR1 SNHLY and CDR2 FYNNEI. The CDR3 reads CASSGQAYEQYF. The CDR3 DNA reads TGTGCCAGCAGTGGGCAGGCCTACGAGCAGTACTTC. The variable domain in full, completed from reference TRBV2 and TRBJ2-7, reads EPEVTQTPSHQVTQMGQEVILRCVPISNHLYFYWYRQILGQKVEFLVSFYNNEISEKSEIFDDQFSVERPDGSNFTLKIRSTKLEDSAMYFCASSGQAYEQYFGPGTRLTVT.

Only one count was recorded for this clone. The genes are TRBV5-1 and TRBJ2-7, with D perhaps matching TRBD1 (6 bases). V lost 3 bases and J lost 7, with 11 bases in between. From germline, CDR1 is SGHRS and CDR2 YFSETQ. CDR3 length: 12 residues. CDR3 DNA sequence: TGCGCCAGCAGCTGGGACACCACGGAGCAGTACTTC. The encoded protein is CASSWDTTEQYF.

The V call is TRBV29-1, the J call TRBJ2-1; the match to TRBD2 covers 9 bases. CDR1 and CDR2 from the germline V gene are SQVTM and ANQGSEA. This CDR3 region has 14 residues. V was pared by 7 bases and J by 2 bases, with 6 bases of the junction left unmatched. This CDR3 is CSAAGGSTYNEQFF. CDR3 coding DNA: TGCAGCGCAGCGGGAGGCAGTACCTACAATGAGCAGTTCTTC.

Comments on this clone: The sample holds other DNA sequences that translate to the same CDR3. The chain uses TRBV7-2 and TRBJ2-3; D tentatively fits TRBD1 or TRBD2 (5 bases each). Trimming cost V 1 base and J 2 bases, with 7 bases left between them. Per germline, CDR1 SGHTA and CDR2 FQGNSA. The CDR3 runs to 14 residues. Here the CDR3 reads CASSLVGTTDTQYF. The DNA for the CDR3 is TGTGCCAGCAGCTTAGTGGGGACCACAGATACGCAGTATTTT.

This clone was detected only once. The chain joins TRBV7-9 to TRBJ2-1; D not certain. The V end lost 4 bases, the J end lost 5 bases, and 9 bases lay between the germline ends. This CDR3 is 13 amino acids long. Germline values: CDR1 SEHNR, CDR2 FQNEAQ (reference sequence). This chain's CDR3 is CASSSTKDNEQFF. As DNA, the CDR3 is TGTGCCAGCAGCTCCACGAAGGACAATGAGCAGTTCTTC.

This chain joins TRBV18 and TRBJ1-2, with 9 bases lining up with TRBD1. The junction had 1 base not matched to a gene; V was cut back by 1 base and J by 1 base. CDR3 length equals 15 residues. CDR1 is KGHSH and CDR2 is LQKENI in the germline V gene. The CDR3 protein is CASSPRQGDNYGYTF. The CDR3 DNA reads TGTGCCAGCTCACCACGACAGGGGGATAACTATGGCTACACCTTC.

The chain uses TRBV5-1 and TRBJ2-5; D unresolved. The germline V and J ends were trimmed by 2 bases and 2 bases, with 7 bases remaining between them. There are 13 residues in the CDR3. Per the germline V gene, CDR1 is SGHRS and CDR2 is YFSETQ. CDR3 in DNA: TGCGCCAGCAGCTTTCCGGAACAAGAGACCCAGTACTTC. It codes for CASSFPEQETQYF.

The chain uses TRBV2 and TRBJ2-1; 9 positions match TRBD2. This CDR3 is built from 14 residues. With 11 bases clipped from V and 7 bases from J, the junction kept 12 bases outside the gene matches. Germline CDR1 is SNHLY and CDR2 is FYNNEI. Here the CDR3 DNA reads TGTGCCCAATCAAGGGGACTAGCCCGGAATGAGCAGTTCTTC. It encodes CAQSRGLARNEQFF.

This clone occurred once. This sample includes further DNA sequences coding for the same CDR3. The chain uses TRBV5-1 and TRBJ2-3; the D is unclear. Germline CDR1 reads SGHRS; CDR2 reads YFSETQ. This CDR3 is 13 amino acids long. V was trimmed by 2 bases and J by 0 bases, leaving 4 bases between them. The CDR3 nucleotides are TGCGCCAGCAGCTTTGCGAGCACAGATACGCAGTATTTT. Translation gives CASSFASTDTQYF.

This chain connects TRBV28 to TRBJ1-5, with 7 bases aligning to TRBD1. This CDR3 is built from 13 residues. Unmatched junction bases numbered 7, after V lost 8 bases and J lost 6 bases. CDR1 and CDR2 (germline): MDHEN, SYDVKM. The DNA for the CDR3 is TGTGCCAGCCGCCAACAGGGGACTCAGCCCCAGCATTTT. It yields the protein CASRQQGTQPQHF. Variable domain in full (rest from reference TRBV28 and TRBJ1-5): DVKVTQSSRYLVKRTGEKVFLECVQDMDHENMFWYRQDPGLGLRLIYFSYDVKMKEKGDIPEGYSVSREKKERFSLILESASTNQTSMYLCASRQQGTQPQHFGDGTRLSIL.

The V gene is TRBV7-9, the J gene TRBJ2-1; D unclear. V lost 5 bases to trimming and J lost 6 bases, with 8 bases between them. This CDR3 region has 12 residues. Germline V gene sequence: CDR1 SEHNR, CDR2 FQNEAQ (reference sequence). The CDR3 here is CASSREANEQFF. The CDR3 DNA reads as TGTGCCAGCAGCCGAGAAGCCAATGAGCAGTTCTTC.

This clone appeared a single time. This chain's CDR3 is CASARLFYEQYF. The DNA of the CDR3 is TGTGCCAGCGCCAGACTGTTCTACGAGCAGTACTTC. The chain links TRBV27 to TRBJ2-7; D gene ambiguous. With 8 bases removed from V and 3 bases from J, the gap between germline ends came to 11 bases. The CDR3 extends over 12 amino acids. Germline CDR1 and CDR2: MNHEY and SMNVEV (reference sequence).

The V and J genes are TRBV7-2 and TRBJ1-1; the D gene is possibly TRBD1 (5 bases). V was shortened by 4 bases and J by 1 base, with 7 bases between the two germline ends. The CDR3 consists of 13 residues. Germline loops: CDR1 SGHTA, CDR2 FQGNSA. The CDR3 coding sequence is TGTGCCAGCAGCTGGGGGGGGAACACTGAAGCTTTCTTT. Its protein is CASSWGGNTEAFF.

This clone was observed once. The chain links TRBV2 to TRBJ2-2, with D perhaps matching TRBD1 (6 bases). This CDR3 comprises 14 residues. CDR1 and CDR2 from the germline V gene are SNHLY and FYNNEI. V lost 5 bases and J lost 3, with 10 bases in between. The chain's CDR3 is CASSPTGYTGELFF. The CDR3 coding sequence is TGTGCCAGCAGTCCGACAGGTTACACCGGGGAGCTGTTTTTT. Full variable domain (rest looked up from reference TRBV2 and TRBJ2-2): EPEVTQTPSHQVTQMGQEVILRCVPISNHLYFYWYRQILGQKVEFLVSFYNNEISEKSEIFDDQFSVERPDGSNFTLKIRSTKLEDSAMYFCASSPTGYTGELFFGEGSRLTVL.

The chain is built from TRBV10-2 and TRBJ2-7; perhaps D is TRBD1 or TRBD2 (6 bases each). The germline V gene encodes CDR1 WSHSY and CDR2 SAAADI. This CDR3 has 14 amino acids. V lost 3 bases, J lost 3 bases, and 12 bases lay in between. CDR3 nucleotides: TGCGCCAGCAGTGAAAGGGGGGCGAACTACGAGCAGTACTTC. This gives the protein CASSERGANYEQYF.